The 27 T cell receptor beta chains listed next were all sequenced from one sample in a study of blood T cell repertoires in COVID-19. Repertoires were generated with immunoSEQ multiplex PCR, while TCRdb's copy carries only in-frame clones and drops some. The sample contains over 90,000 clones, roughly 81% of which appear only once. Sample: peripheral blood. The receptors here all came from a man older than 75 with COVID-19, enrolled during active disease.

This chain connects TRBV7-9 to TRBJ2-3, with 9 bases identical to TRBD1. The germline gives CDR1 SEHNR, CDR2 FQNEAQ (reference sequence). The ends lost 5 bases at V and 1 base at J; junction bases unmatched: 10. CDR3 size: 17 residues. CDR3 nucleotides: TGTGCCAGCAGCCCAGCGACAGGGGGACGAGGCACAGATACGCAGTATTTT. Translation gives CASSPATGGRGTDTQYF. Filled out from reference TRBV7-9 and TRBJ2-3, the complete variable domain reads DTGVSQNPRHKITKRGQNVTFRCDPISEHNRLYWYRQTLGQGPEFLTYFQNEAQLEKSRLLSDRFSAERPKGSFSTLEIQRTEQGDSAMYLCASSPATGGRGTDTQYFGPGTRLTVL.

This chain uses TRBV5-1 with TRBJ2-1; the match to TRBD2 covers 13 bases. The V gene end was trimmed by 2 bases and the J gene end by 7 bases; junction bases not matched to a gene: 3. Germline-derived CDR1 and CDR2 are SGHRS and YFSETQ. This CDR3 region has 15 residues. The CDR3 region has the DNA TGCGCCAGCAGCTTCGGACTAGCGGGAGTTAATGAGCAGTTCTTC. It translates to CASSFGLAGVNEQFF.

The gene calls are TRBV19 and TRBJ1-4; 7 nucleotides align to TRBD1. This CDR3 has 15 amino acids. Germline CDR1 and CDR2: LNHDA and SQIVND (reference sequence). The V gene end was trimmed by 3 bases and the J gene end by 5 bases; junction bases not matched to a gene: 6. DNA of the CDR3: TGTGCCAGTAGTATTCGGGACAGAAAAAATGAAAAACTGTTTTTT. It yields the protein CASSIRDRKNEKLFF.

This clone came up a few times. The V and J genes are TRBV6-6 and TRBJ1-2; D is perhaps TRBD1 (5 bases). The V gene's germline CDR1 is MNHNY and CDR2 SVGAGI (reference sequence). This CDR3 comprises 14 residues. V shed 4 bases and J shed 4 bases, with 13 bases lying between them. The CDR3 spells CASSSPRGGYGYTF. In DNA form, the CDR3 reads TGTGCCAGCAGTTCCCCAAGGGGAGGCTATGGCTACACCTTC.

The V and J genes are TRBV6-5 and TRBJ2-7, with D tentatively TRBD1 (6 bases). The germline V gene has CDR1 MNHEY and CDR2 SVGAGI. The CDR3 extends over 14 amino acids. Between the trimmed V and J ends, which lost 6 bases and 2 bases, there was a span of 14 bases. For the CDR3, the DNA is TGTGCCAGCAGACAAGACAGGCCCCCCTACGAGCAGTACTTC. This gives the protein CASRQDRPPYEQYF.

V usage is TRBV24-1 and J usage is TRBJ2-5; 11 bases match TRBD2. CDR1 KGHDR and CDR2 SFDVKD come from the germline V gene. The CDR3 is 15 residues long. V dropped 7 bases and J dropped 2; count of bases not matched to a gene: 5. The CDR3 DNA follows: TGTGCCACCAGAGGGACTAGCGGAATTCAAGAGACCCAGTACTTC. It is translated as CATRGTSGIQETQYF.

The rearrangement links TRBV18 to TRBJ2-1; weak D call: TRBD1 (5 bases). The CDR3 covers 16 residues. Germline values: CDR1 KGHSH, CDR2 LQKENI. V lost 0 bases and J 12 bases, leaving 21 bases between the germline ends. The CDR3 DNA sequence: TGTGCCAGCTCACCACCGCAGGGCCTCCAGGCCTCTGGGCAGTTCTTC. Protein: CASSPPQGLQASGQFF. Based on the CDR3 plus reference TRBV18 and TRBJ2-1, the full variable domain is NAGVMQNPRHLVRRRGQEARLRCSPMKGHSHVYWYRQLPEEGLKFMVYLQKENIIDESGMPKERFSAEFPKEGPSILRIQQVVRGDSAAYFCASSPPQGLQASGQFFGPGTRLTVL.

This clone occurred once. The rearrangement joins TRBV6-6 to TRBJ2-7, with D possibly matching TRBD1 (5 bases). This CDR3 has 13 residues. Germline lookup yields CDR1 MNHNY and CDR2 SVGAGI (reference sequence). V was shortened by 2 bases and J by 3 bases, with 8 bases between the two germline ends. In DNA, the CDR3 is TGTGCCAGCAGTTACCGAGACAGCTACGAGCAGTACTTC. As protein: CASSYRDSYEQYF.

The V gene is TRBV5-1, the J gene TRBJ2-3; 7 nucleotides line up with TRBD1. The CDR3 covers 15 residues. Trimming cost V 0 bases and J 2 bases; bases outside gene matches: 3. The germline V gene encodes CDR1 SGHRS and CDR2 YFSETQ. In DNA form, the CDR3 reads TGCGCCAGCAGCTTGGAAGGACAGGACACAGATACGCAGTATTTT. Amino acid sequence: CASSLEGQDTDTQYF.

The chain employs TRBV29-1 and TRBJ2-1; D may be TRBD2 (5 bases). The CDR3 covers 13 residues. Deletions cut 6 bases from V and 0 bases from J, with 9 bases between. In germline, CDR1 is SQVTM, CDR2 ANQGSEA. DNA of the CDR3: TGCAGCGTGGGGAGCGGCTCCTACAATGAGCAGTTCTTC. The encoded protein is CSVGSGSYNEQFF.

In this sample, this clone turned up once. This rearrangement joins TRBV7-4 to TRBJ2-4, with TRBD2 identical over 15 bases. Germline loops: CDR1 SGHVT, CDR2 SQSDAQ. This CDR3 is 21 amino acids long. Trimming cost V 6 bases and J 1 base; bases outside gene matches: 16. CDR3 nucleotides: TGTGCCAGCAGACGGACAGGGACTAGCGGGAGGAGGAAGTACGCCAAAAACATTCAGTACTTC. Its protein is CASRRTGTSGRRKYAKNIQYF.

V is TRBV7-2 and J is TRBJ2-7, with TRBD1 matching 9 bases. With 1 base clipped from V and 7 bases from J, the junction kept 8 bases outside the gene matches. CDR3 length equals 15 residues. The germline gives CDR1 SGHTA, CDR2 FQGNSA. For the CDR3, the DNA is TGTGCCAGCAGCTTAGACGGGACAGGGTCGCGGGAGCAGTACTTC. It encodes CASSLDGTGSREQYF.

The table lists this clone with a few counts. V gene TRBV10-3 combines with J gene TRBJ1-5; 9 positions agree with TRBD1. Germline trimming cut 11 bases from V and 4 bases from J; bases unmatched to any gene: 15. The CDR3 spans 16 residues. Germline V gene lookup returns CDR1 ENHRY and CDR2 SYGVKD. CDR3 in DNA: TGTGCCTCCAACAATCCGGGACAGGGAACAAATCAGCCCCAGCATTTT. Its translation: CASNNPGQGTNQPQHF.

This clone was counted once. The chain uses TRBV19 and TRBJ2-2, with 11 positions matching TRBD1. Germline CDR1 is LNHDA and CDR2 is SQIVND (reference sequence). The CDR3 extends over 17 amino acids. The junction had 9 bases not matched to a gene; V was cut back by 5 bases and J by 4 bases. The CDR3 region has the DNA TGTGCCAGTAGTGGGGACCGGACAGGGGGCATCACCGGGGAGCTGTTTTTT. Amino acids: CASSGDRTGGITGELFF.

This rearrangement joins TRBV9 to TRBJ1-1; 11 bases agree with TRBD1. The CDR3 length is 17 residues. Germline V lookup: CDR1 SGDLS, CDR2 YYNGEE. V was pared by 0 bases and J by 3 bases, with 7 bases of the junction left unmatched. Here the CDR3 reads CASSVERTGGKDTEAFF. Written as DNA, the CDR3 is TGTGCCAGCAGCGTAGAAAGGACAGGGGGCAAGGACACTGAAGCTTTCTTT.

The CDR3 bases are TGTGCCAGCAGTTACTCTAGCGGGAGCCCCGAGACCCAGTACTTC. Protein sequence: CASSYSSGSPETQYF. V gene TRBV6-5 combines with J gene TRBJ2-5; 9 bases fit TRBD2. Germline V gene data show CDR1 as MNHEY and CDR2 as SVGAGI. This CDR3 has 15 residues. The junction had 4 bases not matched to a gene; V was cut back by 0 bases and J by 5 bases.

The rearrangement joins TRBV18 to TRBJ2-3; D possibly corresponds to TRBD1 (5 bases). Germline-derived CDR1 and CDR2 are KGHSH and LQKENI. This CDR3 comprises 15 residues. Trimming removed 3 bases from V and 5 bases from J, with 15 bases in between. CDR3 coding DNA: TGTGCCAGCTCACCCCCTGACAGTTTCGGAGATACGCAGTATTTT. Encoded protein: CASSPPDSFGDTQYF.

Note on this clone: Other DNA sequences in the same sample also yield this CDR3. The rearrangement links TRBV18 to TRBJ1-1, with a weak D call TRBD1 (6 bases). This CDR3 is built from 14 residues. V lost 1 base and J lost 1, with 7 bases in between. Looked up from germline, CDR1 is KGHSH and CDR2 is LQKENI. The CDR3 DNA is TGTGCCAGCTCACCACAGGGACAGAACACTGAAGCTTTCTTT. This sequence encodes CASSPQGQNTEAFF.

This rearrangement joins TRBV5-1 to TRBJ2-1; the match to TRBD2 covers 11 bases. The CDR3 length is 15 residues. CDR1 is SGHRS, CDR2 YFSETQ, per germline. V was clipped by 4 bases and J by 6 bases; unmatched bases: 6. CDR3 residues: CASSPLAGGRNEQFF. CDR3 DNA: TGCGCCAGCAGCCCCTTAGCGGGGGGGCGCAATGAGCAGTTCTTC.

The genes are TRBV7-6 and TRBJ1-5; 11 positions agree with TRBD1. CDR1 and CDR2 (germline): SGHVS, FNYEAQ. The V segment lost 5 bases and the J segment 2 bases; nucleotides outside the gene matches: 8. CDR3 length: 17 residues. In DNA form, the CDR3 reads TGTGCCAGCAGCCCCGGGACAGGGGGTATGGGCAATCAGCCCCAGCATTTT. Amino acids: CASSPGTGGMGNQPQHF.

The CDR3 sequence: CASSEQAGGLSGNTEAFF. The CDR3, as DNA: TGTGCCAGCAGTGAACAGGCAGGGGGCTTGTCAGGGAACACTGAAGCTTTCTTT. The gene calls are TRBV2 and TRBJ1-1; 8 bases fit TRBD1. Germline V gene data show CDR1 as SNHLY and CDR2 as FYNNEI. V shed 2 bases, J shed 1 base, and the junction held 12 bases outside the gene matches. There are 18 residues in the CDR3.

The sample holds a few counts of this clone. The DNA of the CDR3 is TGTGCCATCAGTGAGTTGGGACCGGCGGGGCAGCCCCAGCATTTT. This codes for CAISELGPAGQPQHF. This chain links TRBV10-3 with TRBJ1-5; D is perhaps TRBD1 (5 bases). Germline assignment: CDR1 ENHRY and CDR2 SYGVKD. The germline V and J ends were trimmed by 1 base and 7 bases, with 14 bases remaining between them. This CDR3 is built from 15 residues.

This clone has more than one count but fewer than ten. The CDR3 spells CASSLRPGDGYTF. CDR3 in DNA: TGTGCCAGCAGCCTCCGGCCCGGGGATGGCTACACCTTC. The rearrangement uses TRBV7-9 and TRBJ1-2; the D is unclear. CDR1 and CDR2 from the germline V gene are SEHNR and FQNEAQ (reference sequence). V was cut by 5 bases and J by 6 bases, with 13 bases left in between. The CDR3 contains 13 residues.

The V gene is TRBV30, the J gene TRBJ2-3; a weak D match, TRBD2 (5 bases). The V gene's germline CDR1 is GTSNPN and CDR2 SVGIG (reference sequence). This CDR3 has 17 residues. V was shortened by 1 base and J by 2 bases, with 19 bases between the two germline ends. This CDR3 is CAWSDPGQRDNTDTQYF. In nucleotides, the CDR3 is TGTGCCTGGAGTGACCCCGGTCAGAGGGATAACACAGATACGCAGTATTTT.

This clone has a handful of counts. This chain uses TRBV3-1 (or the pseudogene TRBV3-2) with TRBJ1-3; 7 bases fit TRBD1. The germline CDR1 and CDR2 sequences are LGHDT and YNNKEL (reference sequence). This CDR3 comprises 16 residues. Trimming removed 4 bases from V and 3 bases from J; junction bases left unmatched: 9. The CDR3: CASSLYRGQGGNTIYF. CDR3 DNA sequence: TGTGCCAGCAGCCTCTATAGGGGGCAAGGTGGAAACACCATATATTTT.

The chain uses TRBV19 and TRBJ2-5; D perhaps matches TRBD1 (6 bases). V dropped 2 bases and J dropped 2 bases, with 9 bases sitting between them. The germline V gene encodes CDR1 LNHDA and CDR2 SQIVND (reference sequence). The CDR3 is 14 residues long. CDR3 bases: TGTGCCAGTAGTATAAACAGGGTACAAGAGACCCAGTACTTC. Protein: CASSINRVQETQYF.

V and J are TRBV25-1 and TRBJ2-5, with 7 positions matching TRBD2. After removal of 4 bases from V and 5 bases from J, the junction contained 10 bases not matched to a gene. This CDR3 region has 15 residues. Germline CDR1 reads MGHDK; CDR2 reads SYGVNS. CDR3: CASSGSGAGAETQYF. As DNA, the CDR3 is TGTGCCAGCAGTGGGTCCGGGGCGGGAGCTGAGACCCAGTACTTC. The full variable domain, completed using reference TRBV25-1 and TRBJ2-5, is EADIYQTPRYLVIGTGKKITLECSQTMGHDKMYWYQQDPGMELHLIHYSYGVNSTEKGDLSSESTVSRIRTEHFPLTLESARPSHTSQYLCASSGSGAGAETQYFGPGTRLLVL.